This T cell receptor (beta chain) was recovered during a study of molecular identifiers for immune sequencing clone quantification. This clonotype was observed many times. In TCRdb, the PCR reads were re-called with MiXCR into one record per CDR3 protein. The repertoire has approximately 670,000 distinct CDR3 sequences, roughly 21% of them found once; the top ten carry around 0.9%. The V gene's germline CDR1 is MNHNY and CDR2 SVGAGI (reference sequence). Trimming took 6 bases from V and 0 from J, leaving 12 bases between them. This CDR3 region has 14 residues. The chain uses TRBV6-6 and TRBJ2-7; possible D gene TRBD1, 5 bases. The receptor's source is a human donor in good health. Some libraries in this study had Jurkat cell RNA spiked in. The sample was naive CD8+ T cells from blood, with Jurkat cell RNA spiked in. The subset: FACS-sorted CD8+CD4-CCR7+CD45RA+ naive T cells. CDR3 protein: CASSPTGNSYEQYF. For the CDR3, the DNA is TGTGCCAGCAGCCCAACAGGAAACTCCTACGAGCAGTACTTC.